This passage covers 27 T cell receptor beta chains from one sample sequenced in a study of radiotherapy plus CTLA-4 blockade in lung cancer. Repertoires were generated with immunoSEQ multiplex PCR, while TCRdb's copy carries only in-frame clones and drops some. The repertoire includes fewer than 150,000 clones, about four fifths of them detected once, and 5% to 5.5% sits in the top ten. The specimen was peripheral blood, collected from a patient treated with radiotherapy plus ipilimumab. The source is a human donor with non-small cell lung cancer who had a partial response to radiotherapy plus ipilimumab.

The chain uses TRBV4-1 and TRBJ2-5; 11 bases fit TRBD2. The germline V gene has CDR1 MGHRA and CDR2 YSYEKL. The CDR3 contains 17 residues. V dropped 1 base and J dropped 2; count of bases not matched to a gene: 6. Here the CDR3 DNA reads TGCGCCAGCAGCCAAGTGGGGCGACTAGCGGGGCAAGAGACCCAGTACTTC. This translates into CASSQVGRLAGQETQYF.

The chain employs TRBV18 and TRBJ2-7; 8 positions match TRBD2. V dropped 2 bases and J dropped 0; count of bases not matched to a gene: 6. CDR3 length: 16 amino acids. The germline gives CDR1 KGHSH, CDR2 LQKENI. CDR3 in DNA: TGTGCCAGCTCACCAAGTAATAGCGGGACCTCCTACGAGCAGTACGTC. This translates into CASSPSNSGTSYEQYV.

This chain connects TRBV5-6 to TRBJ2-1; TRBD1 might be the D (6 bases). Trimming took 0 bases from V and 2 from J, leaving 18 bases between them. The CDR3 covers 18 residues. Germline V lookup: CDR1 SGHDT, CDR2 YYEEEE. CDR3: CASSLEGWGQNTYNEQFF. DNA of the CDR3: TGTGCCAGCAGCTTGGAGGGGTGGGGACAAAACACCTACAATGAGCAGTTCTTC.

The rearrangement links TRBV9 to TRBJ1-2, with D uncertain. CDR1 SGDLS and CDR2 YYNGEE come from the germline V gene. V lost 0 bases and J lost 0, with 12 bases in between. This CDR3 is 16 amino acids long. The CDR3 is CASSVATRGTNYGYTF. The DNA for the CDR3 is TGTGCCAGCAGCGTAGCTACGCGGGGAACTAACTATGGCTACACCTTC.

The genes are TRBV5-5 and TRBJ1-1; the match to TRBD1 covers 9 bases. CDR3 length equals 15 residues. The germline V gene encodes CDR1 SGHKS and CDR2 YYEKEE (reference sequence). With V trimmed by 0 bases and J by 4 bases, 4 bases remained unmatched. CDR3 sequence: CASSLGGTGRTEAFF. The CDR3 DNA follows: TGTGCCAGCAGCTTGGGTGGGACAGGGCGCACTGAAGCTTTCTTT. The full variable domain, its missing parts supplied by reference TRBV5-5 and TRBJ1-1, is DAGVTQSPTHLIKTRGQQVTLRCSPISGHKSVSWYQQVLGQGPQFIFQYYEKEERGRGNFPDRFSARQFPNYSSELNVNALLLGDSALYLCASSLGGTGRTEAFFGQGTRLTVV.

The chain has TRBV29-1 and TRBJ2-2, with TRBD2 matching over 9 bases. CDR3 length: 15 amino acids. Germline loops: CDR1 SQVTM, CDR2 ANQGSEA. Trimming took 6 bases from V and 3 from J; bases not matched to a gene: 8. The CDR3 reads CSVGPTSGDTGELFF. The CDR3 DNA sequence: TGCAGCGTAGGCCCGACTAGCGGAGACACCGGGGAGCTGTTTTTT.

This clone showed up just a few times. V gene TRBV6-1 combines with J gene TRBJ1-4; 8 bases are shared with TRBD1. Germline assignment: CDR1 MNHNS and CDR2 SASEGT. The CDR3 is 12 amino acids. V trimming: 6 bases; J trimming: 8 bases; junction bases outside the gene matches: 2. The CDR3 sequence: CASRGDREKLFF. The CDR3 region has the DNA TGTGCCAGCAGGGGGGACAGGGAAAAACTGTTTTTT.

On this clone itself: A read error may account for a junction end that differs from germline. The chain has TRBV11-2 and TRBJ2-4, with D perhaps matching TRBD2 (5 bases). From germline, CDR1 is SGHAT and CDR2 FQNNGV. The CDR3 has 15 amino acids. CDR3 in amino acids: CASSLDDLRGNIRYF. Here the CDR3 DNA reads TGTGCCAGCAGCTTAGATGACCTACGGGGAAACATTCGGTACTTC. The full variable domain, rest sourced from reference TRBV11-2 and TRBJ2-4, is EAGVAQSPRYKIIEKRQSVAFWCNPISGHATLYWYQQILGQGPKLLIQFQNNGVVDDSQLPKDRFSAERLKGVDSTLKIQPAKLEDSAVYLCASSLDDLRGNIRYFGAGTRLSVL.

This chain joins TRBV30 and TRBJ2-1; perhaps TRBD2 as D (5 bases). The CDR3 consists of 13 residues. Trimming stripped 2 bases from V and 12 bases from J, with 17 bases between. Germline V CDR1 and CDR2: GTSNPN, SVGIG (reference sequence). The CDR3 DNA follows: TGTGCCTGGAGTCCTGCCCGACGGGGATCGCAGTTCTTC. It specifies CAWSPARRGSQFF.

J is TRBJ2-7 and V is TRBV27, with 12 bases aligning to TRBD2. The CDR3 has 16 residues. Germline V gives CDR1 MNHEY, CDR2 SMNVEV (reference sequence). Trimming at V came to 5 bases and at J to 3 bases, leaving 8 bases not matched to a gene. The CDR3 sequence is CASSAQGLAGYYEQYF. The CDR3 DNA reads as TGTGCCAGCAGTGCCCAGGGACTAGCGGGTTACTACGAGCAGTACTTC.

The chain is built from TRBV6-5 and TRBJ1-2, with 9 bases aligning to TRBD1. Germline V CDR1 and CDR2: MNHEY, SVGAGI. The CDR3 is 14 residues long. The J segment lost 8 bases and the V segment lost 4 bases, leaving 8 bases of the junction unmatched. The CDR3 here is CASSWDREIEGYTF. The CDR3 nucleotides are TGTGCCAGCAGTTGGGACAGGGAAATAGAGGGCTACACCTTC.

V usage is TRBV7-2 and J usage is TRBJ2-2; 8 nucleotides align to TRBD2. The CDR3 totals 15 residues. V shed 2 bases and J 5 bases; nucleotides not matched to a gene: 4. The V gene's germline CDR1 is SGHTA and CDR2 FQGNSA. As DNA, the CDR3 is TGTGCCAGCAGCTTAAGCGGGGGCGGGACCGGGGAGCTGTTTTTT. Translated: CASSLSGGGTGELFF.

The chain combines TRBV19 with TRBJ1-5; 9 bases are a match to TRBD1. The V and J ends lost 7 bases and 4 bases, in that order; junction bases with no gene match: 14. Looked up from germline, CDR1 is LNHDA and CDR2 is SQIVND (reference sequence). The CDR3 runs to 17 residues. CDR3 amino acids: CASTQRRIGTGNQPQHF. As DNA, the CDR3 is TGTGCCAGTACCCAAAGGAGGATCGGGACAGGGAATCAGCCCCAGCATTTT.

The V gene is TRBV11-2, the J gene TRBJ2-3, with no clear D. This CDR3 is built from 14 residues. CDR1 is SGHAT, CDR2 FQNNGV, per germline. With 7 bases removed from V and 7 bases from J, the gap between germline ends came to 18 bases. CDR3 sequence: CASNDGSSINTQYF. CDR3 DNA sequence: TGTGCCAGCAACGACGGGTCTAGTATAAATACGCAGTATTTT.

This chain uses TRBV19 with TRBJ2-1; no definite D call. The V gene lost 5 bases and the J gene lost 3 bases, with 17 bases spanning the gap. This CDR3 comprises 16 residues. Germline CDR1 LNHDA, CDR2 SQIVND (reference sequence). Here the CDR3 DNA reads TGTGCCAGTAGTTTCCAAGACATAACCCTCTACAATGAGCAGTTCTTC. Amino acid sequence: CASSFQDITLYNEQFF.

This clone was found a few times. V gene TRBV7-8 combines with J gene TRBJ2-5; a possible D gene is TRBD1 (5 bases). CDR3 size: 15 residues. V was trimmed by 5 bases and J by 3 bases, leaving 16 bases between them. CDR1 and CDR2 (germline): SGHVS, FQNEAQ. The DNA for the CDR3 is TGTGCCAGCAGCCCCTTTATCGACAGAAAAGAGACCCAGTACTTC. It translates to CASSPFIDRKETQYF.

CDR3 nucleotides: TGTGCCAGCAGCCGCGGAGAGTACTATGGCTACACCTTC. Translated, it gives CASSRGEYYGYTF. V is TRBV5-6 and J is TRBJ1-2, with D hard to call. V was cut by 4 bases and J by 3 bases, with 10 bases left in between. Per the germline V gene, CDR1 is SGHDT and CDR2 is YYEEEE. The CDR3 is made up of 13 amino acids.

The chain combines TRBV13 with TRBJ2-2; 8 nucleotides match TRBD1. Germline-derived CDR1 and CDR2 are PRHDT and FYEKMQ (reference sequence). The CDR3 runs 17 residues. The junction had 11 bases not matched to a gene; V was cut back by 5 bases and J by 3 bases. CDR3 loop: CASSPRGQAGYTGELFF. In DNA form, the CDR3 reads TGTGCCAGCAGCCCACGGGGACAGGCGGGGTACACCGGGGAGCTGTTTTTT.

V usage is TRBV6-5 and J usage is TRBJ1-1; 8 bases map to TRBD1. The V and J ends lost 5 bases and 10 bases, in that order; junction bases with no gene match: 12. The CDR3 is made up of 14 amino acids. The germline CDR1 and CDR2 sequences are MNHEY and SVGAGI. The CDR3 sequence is CASSDGTGPLGAFF. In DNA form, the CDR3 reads TGTGCCAGCAGTGATGGGACAGGTCCCCTAGGAGCTTTCTTT.

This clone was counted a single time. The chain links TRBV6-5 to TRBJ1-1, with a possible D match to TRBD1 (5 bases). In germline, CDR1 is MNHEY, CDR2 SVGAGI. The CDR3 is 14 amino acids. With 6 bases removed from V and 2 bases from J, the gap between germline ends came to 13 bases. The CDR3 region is CASRQGRTNTEAFF. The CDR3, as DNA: TGTGCCAGCAGGCAGGGCCGAACCAACACTGAAGCTTTCTTT.

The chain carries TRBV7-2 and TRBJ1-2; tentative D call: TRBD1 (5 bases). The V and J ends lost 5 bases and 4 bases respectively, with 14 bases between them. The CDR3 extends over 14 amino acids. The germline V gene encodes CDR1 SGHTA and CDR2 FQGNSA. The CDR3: CASSLGRQIYGYTF. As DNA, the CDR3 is TGTGCCAGCAGCCTGGGTCGACAGATCTATGGCTACACCTTC.

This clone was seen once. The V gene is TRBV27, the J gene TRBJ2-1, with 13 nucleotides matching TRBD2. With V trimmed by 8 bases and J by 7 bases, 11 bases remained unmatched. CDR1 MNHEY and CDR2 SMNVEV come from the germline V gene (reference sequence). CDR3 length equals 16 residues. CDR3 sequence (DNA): TGTGCCAGCTCGGGGGGTACTAGCGGGAGGGCGAATGAGCAGTTCTTC. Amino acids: CASSGGTSGRANEQFF.

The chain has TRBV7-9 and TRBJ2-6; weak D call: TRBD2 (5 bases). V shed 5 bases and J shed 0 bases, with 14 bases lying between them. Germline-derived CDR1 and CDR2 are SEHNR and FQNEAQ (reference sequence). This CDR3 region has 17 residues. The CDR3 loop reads CASSPKTGSSGANVLTF. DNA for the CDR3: TGTGCCAGCAGCCCCAAGACGGGAAGCTCTGGGGCCAACGTCCTGACTTTC. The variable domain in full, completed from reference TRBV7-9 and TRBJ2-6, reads DTGVSQNPRHKITKRGQNVTFRCDPISEHNRLYWYRQTLGQGPEFLTYFQNEAQLEKSRLLSDRFSAERPKGSFSTLEIQRTEQGDSAMYLCASSPKTGSSGANVLTFGAGSRLTVL.

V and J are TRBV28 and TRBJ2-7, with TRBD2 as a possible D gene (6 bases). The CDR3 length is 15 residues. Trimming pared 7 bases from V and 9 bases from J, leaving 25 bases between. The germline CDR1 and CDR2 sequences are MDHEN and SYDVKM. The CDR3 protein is CASIGPQGRDSMQYF. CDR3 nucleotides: TGTGCCAGCATTGGCCCCCAGGGTAGGGACTCTATGCAGTACTTC. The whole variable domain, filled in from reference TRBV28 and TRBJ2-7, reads DVKVTQSSRYLVKRTGEKVFLECVQDMDHENMFWYRQDPGLGLRLIYFSYDVKMKEKGDIPEGYSVSREKKERFSLILESASTNQTSMYLCASIGPQGRDSMQYFGPGTRLTVT.

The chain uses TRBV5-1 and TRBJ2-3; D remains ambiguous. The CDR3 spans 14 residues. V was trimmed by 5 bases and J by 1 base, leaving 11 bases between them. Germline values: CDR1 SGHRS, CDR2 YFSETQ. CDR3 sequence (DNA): TGCGCCAGCAGTTCCCAAATTGGCACAGATACGCAGTATTTT. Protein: CASSSQIGTDTQYF.

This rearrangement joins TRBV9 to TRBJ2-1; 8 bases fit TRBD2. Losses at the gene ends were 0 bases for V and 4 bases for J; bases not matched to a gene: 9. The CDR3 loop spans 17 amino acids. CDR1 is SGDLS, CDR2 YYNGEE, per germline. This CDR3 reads CASSVVGGEDPYNEQFF. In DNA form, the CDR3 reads TGTGCCAGCAGCGTAGTCGGGGGGGAGGACCCTTACAATGAGCAGTTCTTC.

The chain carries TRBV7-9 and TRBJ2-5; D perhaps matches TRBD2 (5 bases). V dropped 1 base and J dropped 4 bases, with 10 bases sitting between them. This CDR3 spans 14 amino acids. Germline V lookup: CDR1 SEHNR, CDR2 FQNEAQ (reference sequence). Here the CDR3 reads CASSLELASETQYF. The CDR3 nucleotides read TGTGCCAGCAGCTTAGAGCTAGCTTCAGAGACCCAGTACTTC.